These 25 T cell receptor beta chains originate from one sample sequenced in a study of somatic mutations in cytotoxic T cells in rheumatoid arthritis. Assay: immunoSEQ multiplex PCR; the TCRdb copy retains only in-frame clones and omits some. The sample includes under 20,000 clones, approximately 87% of them seen just once. The material sequenced was CD8+ T cells sorted from blood. The receptors come from a man aged 40-55 years in good health.

The J gene is TRBJ2-5, the V gene TRBV6-5; D not certain. Trimming took off 2 bases at V and 5 bases at J, with 18 bases between the two ends. There are 16 residues in the CDR3. CDR1 is MNHEY and CDR2 is SVGAGI in the germline V gene. DNA of the CDR3: TGTGCCAGCAGTTACACTCGGTCTGTCAACGGGGAGACCCAGTACTTC. Its translation: CASSYTRSVNGETQYF.

V and J are TRBV2 and TRBJ2-5, with TRBD2 identical over 11 bases. The CDR3 spans 20 residues. Germline V lookup: CDR1 SNHLY, CDR2 FYNNEI. V shed 4 bases and J 5 bases; nucleotides not matched to a gene: 21. DNA of the CDR3: TGTGCCAGCAGTGGGGTCCGGGCTAGCGGGAGGTCCGATTGGGGTGAGACCCAGTACTTC. Translated: CASSGVRASGRSDWGETQYF.

The chain carries TRBV27 and TRBJ2-5; 10 nucleotides line up with TRBD2. There are 15 residues in the CDR3. V shed 2 bases and J 5 bases; nucleotides not matched to a gene: 5. The germline V gene encodes CDR1 MNHEY and CDR2 SMNVEV (reference sequence). For the CDR3, the DNA is TGTGCCAGCAGTTTACTAGCGGGAGAGTGGGAGACCCAGTACTTC. Translated: CASSLLAGEWETQYF.

V usage is TRBV28 and J usage is TRBJ1-4; the D gene is possibly TRBD1 (5 bases). The germline V and J ends were trimmed by 3 bases and 8 bases, with 22 bases remaining between them. Germline CDR1 and CDR2: MDHEN and SYDVKM. This CDR3 contains 17 residues. This CDR3 is CASSLAGPTPRLEKLFF. The CDR3 nucleotides read TGTGCCAGCAGTTTGGCAGGGCCAACTCCCAGATTAGAAAAACTGTTTTTT.

V gene TRBV27 combines with J gene TRBJ1-5; D might be TRBD1 (5 bases). Trimming removed 0 bases at V and 5 bases at J, with 8 bases between. The germline CDR1 and CDR2 sequences are MNHEY and SMNVEV (reference sequence). The CDR3 extends over 14 amino acids. The CDR3 DNA reads as TGTGCCAGCAGTTTATCCCCAGGGTATCAGCCCCAGCATTTT. Its protein product is CASSLSPGYQPQHF.

This clone was observed a single time. The chain uses TRBV11-1 and TRBJ2-3; 14 nucleotides align to TRBD2. Germline V lookup: CDR1 SGHAT, CDR2 FQDESV (reference sequence). The CDR3 is 17 residues long. The V gene end was trimmed by 5 bases and the J gene end by 4 bases; junction bases not matched to a gene: 8. CDR3 amino acids: CASSAKRTSGRSDTQYF. The CDR3 DNA reads TGTGCCAGCAGCGCTAAGAGGACTAGCGGGAGGTCAGATACGCAGTATTTT.

The gene calls are TRBV5-6 and TRBJ2-3; TRBD2 matches 11 bases. The germline V gene has CDR1 SGHDT and CDR2 YYEEEE. V lost 3 bases to trimming and J lost 2 bases; unmatched junction nucleotides: 5. The CDR3 is 16 amino acids. CDR3 region: CASSYGTSGYTDTQYF. The CDR3 nucleotides read TGTGCCAGCAGCTACGGGACTAGCGGATACACAGATACGCAGTATTTT. Full variable domain (rest looked up from reference TRBV5-6 and TRBJ2-3): DAGVTQSPTHLIKTRGQQVTLRCSPKSGHDTVSWYQQALGQGPQFIFQYYEEEERQRGNFPDRFSGHQFPNYSSELNVNALLLGDSALYLCASSYGTSGYTDTQYFGPGTRLTVL.

This clone was seen only a few times. V and J are TRBV7-2 and TRBJ2-7, with unresolved D. Trimming shortened V by 5 bases and J by 2 bases, and 10 bases separated the two germline ends. Germline V gene data show CDR1 as SGHTA and CDR2 as FQGNSA. The CDR3 covers 13 residues. CDR3: CASSPSLPYEQYF. The CDR3 region has the DNA TGTGCCAGCAGCCCCTCTCTCCCCTACGAGCAGTACTTC.

This rearrangement joins TRBV4-3 to TRBJ2-5, with D unresolved. The germline gives CDR1 LGHNA, CDR2 YSLEER. The CDR3 totals 15 residues. V lost 0 bases, J lost 5 bases, and 13 bases lay in between. The CDR3 loop reads CASSQDRVERETQYF. The CDR3 DNA reads as TGCGCCAGCAGCCAAGATCGAGTAGAGCGCGAGACCCAGTACTTC.

This rearrangement joins TRBV7-2 to TRBJ2-5; TRBD2 agrees at 13 bases. CDR3 size: 19 residues. Looked up from germline, CDR1 is SGHTA and CDR2 is FQGNSA. The junction had 14 bases not matched to a gene; V was cut back by 5 bases and J by 2 bases. The CDR3 DNA reads TGTGCCAGCAGCACCCTCGGGACTAGCGGGACAACTGTTCAAGAGACCCAGTACTTC. Translating it yields CASSTLGTSGTTVQETQYF.

The V and J genes are TRBV27 and TRBJ1-1; TRBD1 might be the D (6 bases). The length of the CDR3 is 15 residues. Per the germline V gene, CDR1 is MNHEY and CDR2 is SMNVEV (reference sequence). Trimming pared 4 bases from V and 1 base from J, leaving 13 bases between. For the CDR3, the DNA is TGTGCCAGCAGTTCCTGGGGGCTTTCGAACACTGAAGCTTTCTTT. This translates into CASSSWGLSNTEAFF.

V usage is TRBV7-9 and J usage is TRBJ1-1, with 7 nucleotides matching TRBD1. CDR1 and CDR2 from the germline V gene are SEHNR and FQNEAQ (reference sequence). CDR3 length equals 13 residues. Trimming at V came to 6 bases and at J to 6 bases, leaving 7 bases not matched to a gene. CDR3 protein: CASRPGGNSEAFF. For the CDR3, the DNA is TGTGCCAGCAGGCCAGGGGGAAACTCTGAAGCTTTCTTT.

The chain is built from TRBV6-1 and TRBJ2-7, with a weak D call TRBD1 (6 bases). The germline V gene has CDR1 MNHNS and CDR2 SASEGT. The CDR3 runs 15 residues. V lost 6 bases, J lost 3 bases, and 18 bases lay in between. In nucleotides, the CDR3 is TGTGCCAGCAGGGGACACCCCGAGAGTTTCTACGAGCAGTACTTC. Its protein is CASRGHPESFYEQYF.

The chain combines TRBV7-2 with TRBJ2-1, with 13 bases matching TRBD2. CDR3 length equals 15 residues. Losses at the gene ends were 5 bases for V and 8 bases for J; bases not matched to a gene: 6. Germline V lookup: CDR1 SGHTA, CDR2 FQGNSA. The CDR3 loop is CASSTGLAGKYEQFF. The CDR3, as DNA: TGTGCCAGCAGCACGGGACTAGCGGGAAAGTATGAGCAGTTCTTC.

This clone has a handful of counts. This chain joins TRBV6-6 and TRBJ2-7, with 7 positions matching TRBD1. V lost 5 bases and J lost 2; bases outside the gene matches: 6. The CDR3 is made up of 14 amino acids. The germline gives CDR1 MNHNY, CDR2 SVGAGI (reference sequence). Here the CDR3 DNA reads TGTGCCAGCAGTGCGAAGGGGGCTACCTACGAGCAGTACTTC. Its translation: CASSAKGATYEQYF.

The rearrangement uses TRBV4-3 and TRBJ2-7; unclear D gene. The V gene's germline CDR1 is LGHNA and CDR2 YSLEER. CDR3 size: 13 residues. Trimming shortened V by 0 bases and J by 7 bases, and 10 bases separated the two germline ends. This CDR3 reads CASSQDSVMEQYF. CDR3 in DNA: TGCGCCAGCAGCCAAGATTCCGTGATGGAGCAGTACTTC.

This clone was seen more than once but under ten times. The V call is TRBV2, the J call TRBJ2-7; D is perhaps TRBD1 (6 bases). This CDR3 contains 14 residues. With 3 bases removed from V and 2 bases from J, the gap between germline ends came to 11 bases. Germline V gene lookup returns CDR1 SNHLY and CDR2 FYNNEI. CDR3 nucleotides: TGTGCCAGCAGTGACCCCCAGGGGACCTACGAGCAGTACTTC. Encoded protein: CASSDPQGTYEQYF. The full variable domain, rest sourced from reference TRBV2 and TRBJ2-7, is EPEVTQTPSHQVTQMGQEVILRCVPISNHLYFYWYRQILGQKVEFLVSFYNNEISEKSEIFDDQFSVERPDGSNFTLKIRSTKLEDSAMYFCASSDPQGTYEQYFGPGTRLTVT.

J is TRBJ2-7 and V is TRBV5-4; D is tentatively TRBD1 or TRBD2 (5 bases each). Germline lookup yields CDR1 SGHNT and CDR2 YYREEE (reference sequence). V was cut by 4 bases and J by 0 bases, with 11 bases left in between. The CDR3 covers 14 residues. Here the CDR3 reads CASSLGETSYEQYF. The CDR3 nucleotides read TGTGCCAGCAGCCTGGGGGAGACCTCCTACGAGCAGTACTTC.

The V call is TRBV19, the J call TRBJ1-1; D is undetermined. V was cut by 5 bases and J by 4 bases, with 11 bases left in between. CDR1 is LNHDA and CDR2 is SQIVND in the germline V gene (reference sequence). CDR3 length equals 13 residues. In nucleotides, the CDR3 is TGTGCCAGTAGTTTCGGGAGGGTCACTGAAGCTTTCTTT. Encoded protein: CASSFGRVTEAFF.

The CDR3 protein is CASSLRLDTQYF. In DNA, the CDR3 is TGTGCCAGCAGCTTACGTTTAGATACGCAGTATTTT. The gene calls are TRBV7-2 and TRBJ2-3; D is uncertain. CDR3 length equals 12 residues. The germline V gene encodes CDR1 SGHTA and CDR2 FQGNSA. The V gene lost 2 bases and the J gene lost 5 bases, with 5 bases spanning the gap. Together with reference TRBV7-2 and TRBJ2-3, the CDR3 gives the full variable domain: GAGVSQSPSNKVTEKGKDVELRCDPISGHTALYWYRQSLGQGLEFLIYFQGNSAPDKSGLPSDRFSAERTGGSVSTLTIQRTQQEDSAVYLCASSLRLDTQYFGPGTRLTVL.

The count of this clone is one. The rearrangement uses TRBV6-4 and TRBJ2-1; possibly TRBD1 for D (6 bases). The ends were cut back, 0 bases at V and 9 bases at J, with 12 bases in the middle. CDR1 is MRHNA, CDR2 SNTAGT, per germline. The CDR3 length is 14 residues. CDR3 bases: TGTGCCAGCAGTGACTCATGGGGGACAAGTGAGCAGTTCTTC. Translating it yields CASSDSWGTSEQFF.

The table lists this clone with a count of one. The gene calls are TRBV10-3 and TRBJ2-6; 12 bases match TRBD2. This CDR3 is 20 amino acids long. The germline gives CDR1 ENHRY, CDR2 SYGVKD. With 8 bases clipped from V and 2 bases from J, the junction kept 16 bases outside the gene matches. CDR3 DNA sequence: TGTGCCATCGAGAGCGGACTAGCGGGAAGAGAAGGAGCTGGGGCCAACGTCCTGACTTTC. Translating gives CAIESGLAGREGAGANVLTF.

The chain employs TRBV29-1 and TRBJ2-5, with 14 bases that match TRBD2. Per germline, CDR1 SQVTM and CDR2 ANQGSEA. This CDR3 has 15 amino acids. After removal of 3 bases from V and 11 bases from J, the junction contained 11 bases not matched to a gene. DNA of the CDR3: TGCAGCGTTGATTCGGGACTAGCGGGAGAAGGAGAGCAGTACTTC. It encodes CSVDSGLAGEGEQYF.

The rearrangement joins TRBV28 to TRBJ1-2; 7 nucleotides match TRBD1. Germline V CDR1 and CDR2: MDHEN, SYDVKM. The J segment lost 3 bases and the V segment lost 5 bases, leaving 6 bases of the junction unmatched. The CDR3 spans 14 residues. This CDR3 reads CASSTTGTDYGYTF. As DNA, the CDR3 is TGTGCCAGCAGTACTACCGGGACAGACTATGGCTACACCTTC.

This chain connects TRBV10-2 to TRBJ2-5; D ambiguous. TRBJ2-7 matches the DNA end more closely, so the J call is doubtful. Germline V CDR1 and CDR2: WSHSY, SAAADI. This CDR3 has 11 amino acids. The CDR3 loop reads CASSVTHEQYF. The CDR3 bases are TGCGCCAGCAGTGTTACACACGAGCAGTACTTC.